This T cell receptor (beta chain) was retrieved from a study of T-cell reconstitution after alpha-beta-depleted transplantation in children. The CDR3 has 13 amino acids. The germline gives CDR1 MNHEY, CDR2 SMNVEV (reference sequence). V shed 0 bases and J shed 4 bases, with 4 bases lying between them. This clonotype appeared many times. For TCRbeta, the library was prepared with unique molecular identifiers. TCRdb independently ran MiXCR on the PCR reads; one entry per CDR3 protein. The profile shows 500,000 to 600,000 distinct CDR3 sequences, approximately 20% of them singletons. This sequence was found in a human donor who donated a stem cell graft to a child with acute lymphoblastic leukemia. V gene TRBV27 combines with J gene TRBJ1-5; D uncertain. Sample: PBMCs from the stem cell graft donor, taken from the stem cell graft. The CDR3 DNA reads as TGTGCCAGCAGTTTATCTGCGAATCAGCCCCAGCATTTT. It encodes CASSLSANQPQHF.